Presented here are 18 T cell receptor beta chains from one specimen sequenced in a study of blood T cell repertoires in COVID-19. Repertoires were generated with immunoSEQ multiplex PCR, while TCRdb's copy carries only in-frame clones and drops some. The data show roughly 150,000 clones, approximately 91% seen once. What was sequenced was peripheral blood. Every receptor here comes from a man younger than 35 with acute or convalescent COVID-19.

This sequence joins TRBV5-6 and TRBJ2-1, with a tentative D call TRBD1 (5 bases). V was shortened by 1 base and J by 4 bases, with 9 bases between the two germline ends. This CDR3 is built from 14 residues. The germline CDR1 and CDR2 sequences are SGHDT and YYEEEE. CDR3 bases: TGTGCCAGCAGCTTGAGGGGCTATTACAATGAGCAGTTCTTC. Its translation is CASSLRGYYNEQFF.

CDR3: CATSDSTGAEAFF. Written as DNA, the CDR3 is TGTGCCACCAGTGATTCTACAGGGGCTGAAGCTTTCTTT. This chain uses TRBV24-1 with TRBJ1-1; 7 positions agree with TRBD1. CDR3 length equals 13 residues. Trimming removed 2 bases from V and 6 bases from J; junction bases left unmatched: 2. Per germline, CDR1 KGHDR and CDR2 SFDVKD.

The chain links TRBV5-1 to TRBJ1-5; TRBD1 matches 10 bases. The CDR3 runs 17 residues. Germline V gives CDR1 SGHRS, CDR2 YFSETQ. Unmatched junction bases numbered 7, after V lost 4 bases and J lost 0 bases. The CDR3 reads CASSRDRGFYSNQPQHF. The CDR3 bases are TGCGCCAGCAGCCGGGACAGGGGCTTTTATAGCAATCAGCCCCAGCATTTT.

The chain has TRBV7-8 and TRBJ2-7, with D possibly being TRBD1 (6 bases). The CDR3 has 13 amino acids. V gave up 5 bases and J gave up 12 bases, with 20 bases separating them. The germline CDR1 and CDR2 sequences are SGHVS and FQNEAQ. The CDR3 region is CASSQATGTLSYF. For the CDR3, the DNA is TGTGCCAGCAGCCAAGCAACAGGGACCCTATCGTACTTC.

The chain recombines TRBV5-5 with TRBJ1-2, with D possibly being TRBD1 (6 bases). V gave up 5 bases and J gave up 4 bases, with 12 bases separating them. CDR3 length equals 13 residues. The germline V gene has CDR1 SGHKS and CDR2 YYEKEE (reference sequence). CDR3 coding DNA: TGTGCCAGCAGTCTACAGGGCTCCTATGGCTACACCTTC. Translated: CASSLQGSYGYTF.

The chain links TRBV5-4 to TRBJ1-2; tentative D call: TRBD1 (5 bases). CDR3 length equals 17 residues. V was cut by 1 base and J by 1 base, with 17 bases left in between. Germline V gene sequence: CDR1 SGHNT, CDR2 YYREEE (reference sequence). The CDR3, as DNA: TGTGCCAGCAGCTTGAAGGGCTTGGGGGGGGTTAACTATGGCTACACCTTC. Translation gives CASSLKGLGGVNYGYTF.

The genes are TRBV24-1 and TRBJ2-3; D remains ambiguous. This CDR3 comprises 16 residues. Deletions cut 3 bases from V and 2 bases from J, with 14 bases between. Germline-derived CDR1 and CDR2 are KGHDR and SFDVKD. The CDR3 sequence is CATSDPSPMATDTQYF. The CDR3 DNA is TGTGCCACCAGTGATCCCTCCCCCATGGCCACAGATACGCAGTATTTT.

The chain joins TRBV6-5 to TRBJ1-1; D is perhaps TRBD1 (6 bases). CDR1 is MNHEY and CDR2 is SVGAGI in the germline V gene. Trimming pared 0 bases from V and 8 bases from J, leaving 10 bases between. The CDR3 loop spans 13 amino acids. CDR3 region: CASSYSGDIEAFF. For the CDR3, the DNA is TGTGCCAGCAGTTACTCGGGGGACATCGAAGCTTTCTTT.

The rearrangement uses TRBV29-1 and TRBJ1-2, with 10 positions matching TRBD1. Germline V CDR1 and CDR2: SQVTM, ANQGSEA. The V segment lost 6 bases and the J segment 2 bases; nucleotides outside the gene matches: 15. This CDR3 has 17 residues. The CDR3 DNA is TGCAGCGTCTGTTGCCCGGGACAGGGGACCTCAAACTATGGCTACACCTTC. It specifies CSVCCPGQGTSNYGYTF.

J is TRBJ2-7 and V is TRBV23-1; D might be TRBD2 (5 bases). TRBV23-1 is designated an ORF whose function remains uncertain. This CDR3 comprises 10 residues. Trimming took off 8 bases at V and 6 bases at J, with 8 bases between the two ends. The CDR3: CASPGGEQYF. CDR3 coding DNA: TGCGCCAGCCCCGGAGGCGAGCAGTACTTC.

This chain links TRBV10-1 with TRBJ1-4; no clear D gene. Germline values: CDR1 WNHNN, CDR2 SYGVQD (reference sequence). V was shortened by 5 bases and J by 4 bases, with 8 bases between the two germline ends. CDR3 size: 13 residues. The CDR3 DNA sequence: TGCGCCAGCAGTTCGAGCAATAATGAAAAACTGTTTTTT. Residues: CASSSSNNEKLFF.

The gene calls are TRBV3-1 (or the pseudogene TRBV3-2) and TRBJ1-2; D is possibly TRBD1 (5 bases). The CDR3 is 13 amino acids. The V and J ends lost 0 bases and 8 bases respectively, with 10 bases between them. Germline values: CDR1 LGHDT, CDR2 YNNKEL (reference sequence). The CDR3: CASSQDAGKGYTF. The DNA of the CDR3 is TGTGCCAGCAGCCAAGACGCAGGGAAGGGCTACACCTTC.

The chain joins TRBV9 to TRBJ1-1, with 7 bases lining up with TRBD1. Germline V gene lookup returns CDR1 SGDLS and CDR2 YYNGEE. The CDR3 runs 15 residues. With V trimmed by 3 bases and J by 5 bases, 10 bases remained unmatched. CDR3 in amino acids: CASSAAGTEETEAFF. CDR3 DNA: TGTGCCAGCAGCGCAGCCGGGACAGAAGAGACTGAAGCTTTCTTT.

The sample holds many counts of this clone. V and J are TRBV12-3 or TRBV12-4 and TRBJ1-5, with 8 bases identical to TRBD1. The ends lost 3 bases at V and 9 bases at J; junction bases unmatched: 4. This CDR3 has 13 residues. The CDR3 sequence: CASSFGTGGPQHF. CDR3 bases: TGTGCCAGCAGTTTCGGGACAGGCGGGCCCCAGCATTTT.

The chain links TRBV5-5 to TRBJ1-1; D remains unclear. The V gene lost 4 bases and the J gene lost 8 bases, with 12 bases spanning the gap. The CDR3 is made up of 12 amino acids. CDR1 and CDR2 from the germline V gene are SGHKS and YYEKEE (reference sequence). The CDR3 nucleotides are TGTGCCAGCAGCCCCGGTTTGAGAGAAGCTTTCTTT. Its protein product is CASSPGLREAFF.

The table lists this clone with a count of one. The chain combines TRBV19 with TRBJ1-3; 12 bases agree with TRBD1. After removal of 5 bases from V and 0 bases from J, the junction contained 2 bases not matched to a gene. Germline V lookup: CDR1 LNHDA, CDR2 SQIVND (reference sequence). There are 16 residues in the CDR3. CDR3 bases: TGTGCCAGTAGTCGGGACAGGGGGCTCTCTGGAAACACCATATATTTT. It specifies CASSRDRGLSGNTIYF.

This chain links TRBV7-2 with TRBJ2-7; 7 bases fit TRBD2. The CDR3 has 16 residues. Germline CDR1 SGHTA, CDR2 FQGNSA. Losses at the gene ends were 4 bases for V and 4 bases for J; bases not matched to a gene: 13. This CDR3 is CASSSILWEGGYEQYF. CDR3 in DNA: TGTGCCAGCAGCTCCATTTTGTGGGAGGGTGGGTACGAGCAGTACTTC.

The J gene is TRBJ2-3, the V gene TRBV6-5; no definite D call. This CDR3 has 12 amino acids. Germline V gene sequence: CDR1 MNHEY, CDR2 SVGAGI. The V gene lost 5 bases and the J gene lost 7 bases, with 10 bases spanning the gap. The CDR3 region has the DNA TGTGCCAGCAGTACAGTCGGAAATACGCAGTATTTT. It yields the protein CASSTVGNTQYF.